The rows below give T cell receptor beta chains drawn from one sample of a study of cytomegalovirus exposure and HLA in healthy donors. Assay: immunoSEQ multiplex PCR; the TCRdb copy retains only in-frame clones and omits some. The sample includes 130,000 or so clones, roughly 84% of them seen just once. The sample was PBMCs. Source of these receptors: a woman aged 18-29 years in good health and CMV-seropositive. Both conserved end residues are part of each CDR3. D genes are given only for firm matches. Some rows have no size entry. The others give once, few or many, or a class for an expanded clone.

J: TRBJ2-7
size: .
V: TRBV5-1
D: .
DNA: TGCGCCAGCAGCCCCGGGACTCTCTACGAGCAGTACTTC
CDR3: CASSPGTLYEQYF

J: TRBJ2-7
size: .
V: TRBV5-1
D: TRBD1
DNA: TGCGCCAGCAGGGACGGACAGGACCTGCTCCCCTACGAGCAGTACTTC
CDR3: CASRDGQDLLPYEQYF

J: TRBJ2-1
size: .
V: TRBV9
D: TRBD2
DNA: TGTGCCAGCACCTACGGAGGGCTAGCGGCCCTAAATGAGCAGTTCTTC
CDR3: CASTYGGLAALNEQFF

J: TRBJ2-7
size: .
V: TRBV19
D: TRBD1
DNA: TGTGCCAGTAGGGCAGCAGGGGGCACCTTCTACGAGCAGTACTTC
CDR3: CASRAAGGTFYEQYF

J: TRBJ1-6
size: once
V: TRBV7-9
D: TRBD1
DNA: TGTTCCAGCGGGGGCGGGGACAGCAATTCACCCCTCCACTTT
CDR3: CSSGGGDSNSPLHF

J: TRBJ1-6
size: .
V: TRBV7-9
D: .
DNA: TGTGCCAGCACCCCAGGAGGGGCGTCATCACCCCTCCACTTT
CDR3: CASTPGGASSPLHF

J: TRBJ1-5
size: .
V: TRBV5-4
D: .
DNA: TGTGCCAGCAGCTTGTCAGGGGCCAATCAGCCCCAGCATTTT
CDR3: CASSLSGANQPQHF

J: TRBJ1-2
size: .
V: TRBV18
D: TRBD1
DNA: TGTGCCAGCTCACCGGGACAGGGAGGCTATGGCTACACCTTC
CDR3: CASSPGQGGYGYTF

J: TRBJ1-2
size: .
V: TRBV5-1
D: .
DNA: TGCGCCAGCAGCATTAATCAGGGATCCTATGGCTACACCTTC
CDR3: CASSINQGSYGYTF

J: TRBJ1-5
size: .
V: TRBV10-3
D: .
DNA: TGTGCCATCAGTGAGCGCGGGGCAGGGCGACAGCCCCAGCATTTT
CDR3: CAISERGAGRQPQHF

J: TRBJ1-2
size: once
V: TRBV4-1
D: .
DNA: TGCGCCAGCAGCCAGTCTGGCTACTATGGCTACACCTTC
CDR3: CASSQSGYYGYTF

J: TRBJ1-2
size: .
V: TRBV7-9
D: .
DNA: TGTGCCAGCAGCTTACCGGATCCGGGGGGGAGAGGCTACACCTTC
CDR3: CASSLPDPGGRGYTF

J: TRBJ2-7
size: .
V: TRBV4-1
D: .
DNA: TGCGCCAGCAGCCAAGATATAGAAGCCAACGAGCAGTACTTC
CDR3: CASSQDIEANEQYF

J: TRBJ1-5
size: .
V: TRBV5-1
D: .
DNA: TGCGCCAGCAGCTTGACAGGGTCCTATAGCAATCAGCCCCAGCATTTT
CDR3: CASSLTGSYSNQPQHF

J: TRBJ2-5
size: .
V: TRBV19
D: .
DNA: TGTGCCAGTAGTATAGAACAGGGCCGGACCCAGTACTTC
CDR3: CASSIEQGRTQYF

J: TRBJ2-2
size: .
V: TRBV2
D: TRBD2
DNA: TGTGCCAGCAGTGATTGGACTAGCGGGGGCAACACCGGGGAGCTGTTTTTT
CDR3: CASSDWTSGGNTGELFF

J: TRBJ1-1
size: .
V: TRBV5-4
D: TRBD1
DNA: TGTGCCAGCAGCGCAAGACAGGGGACGAACACTGAAGCTTTCTTT
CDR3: CASSARQGTNTEAFF

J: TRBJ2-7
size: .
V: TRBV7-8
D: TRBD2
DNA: TGTGCCAGCAGCTTACAGCGGGACTACGAGCAGTACTTC
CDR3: CASSLQRDYEQYF

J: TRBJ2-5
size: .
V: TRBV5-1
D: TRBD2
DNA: TGCGCCAGCAGCGAAGGACTAGCAGATACTCAAGAGACCCAGTACTTC
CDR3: CASSEGLADTQETQYF

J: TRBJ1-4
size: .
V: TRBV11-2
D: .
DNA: TGTGCCAGCAGCCCTGACAGTCTTGATGAAAAACTGTTTTTT
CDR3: CASSPDSLDEKLFF

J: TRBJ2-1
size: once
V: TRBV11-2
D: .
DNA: TGTGCCAGCAGTCTGGGGCGACAGGTCCATGATGAGCAGTTCTTC
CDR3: CASSLGRQVHDEQFF

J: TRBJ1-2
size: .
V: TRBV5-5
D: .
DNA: TGTGCCAGCGGCGGGGCAGCTAACTATGGCTACACCTTC
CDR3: CASGGAANYGYTF

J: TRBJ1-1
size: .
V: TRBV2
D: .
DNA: TGTGCCAGCACCGATCCACAGATTTCAGTTGAAGCTTTCTTT
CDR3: CASTDPQISVEAFF